The T cell receptor beta chain described here comes from a study of neurological immune-mediated disorders. Each TCR transcript was tagged with a 10-nucleotide random UMI during 5'RACE. A single record per CDR3 protein comes from TCRdb applying MiXCR to the 5' RACE reads. In the table there are roughly 57,000 distinct CDR3 sequences, around 24% of which are singletons. This clonotype showed up many times. Germline lookup yields CDR1 KGHSH and CDR2 LQKENI. CDR3 length equals 19 residues. With 0 bases removed from V and 0 bases from J, the gap between germline ends came to 15 bases. The time point is: technical triplicate 2.

Sequenced material: PBMCs. This clonotype was sampled from a man aged 60 to 69 with HTLV-1-associated myelopathy (HAM/TSP). The chain employs TRBV18 and TRBJ2-6; the D call may be TRBD1 or TRBD2 (5 bases each). The CDR3 coding sequence is TGTGCCAGCTCACCACCCATTGTTTTGAGGGGCTCTGGGGCCAACGTCCTGACTTTC. Encoded protein: CASSPPIVLRGSGANVLTF. Drawing the rest from reference TRBV18 and TRBJ2-6, the complete variable domain is NAGVMQNPRHLVRRRGQEARLRCSPMKGHSHVYWYRQLPEEGLKFMVYLQKENIIDESGMPKERFSAEFPKEGPSILRIQQVVRGDSAAYFCASSPPIVLRGSGANVLTFGAGSRLTVL.